This entry lists 16 T cell receptor beta chains sequenced from one sample in a study of CD8+ T cells in alopecia areata. Extraction of RNA preceded its reverse transcription into cDNA, which served as the sequencing template. Sequencing was performed with immunoSEQ multiplex PCR; in TCRdb, only in-frame clones are kept and a portion is missing. The sample yields approximately 150,000 clones, roughly 50% seen once. Sequences were obtained from CD4+ T cells sorted from blood. Receptors were obtained from a human donor in good health.

The V call is TRBV29-1, the J call TRBJ1-1; 7 bases are shared with TRBD1. The V segment lost 7 bases and the J segment 2 bases; nucleotides outside the gene matches: 7. The CDR3 is 13 residues long. Germline CDR1 SQVTM, CDR2 ANQGSEA. The CDR3 region has the DNA TGCAGCGAGAGGGACAGATCTAACACTGAAGCTTTCTTT. Protein: CSERDRSNTEAFF. Supplemented by reference TRBV29-1 and TRBJ1-1, the full variable domain reads SAVISQKPSRDICQRGTSLTIQCQVDSQVTMMFWYRQQPGQSLTLIATANQGSEATYESGFVIDKFPISRPNLTFSTLTVSNMSPEDSSIYLCSERDRSNTEAFFGQGTRLTVV.

The chain has TRBV29-1 and TRBJ2-6; D call uncertain. V was trimmed by 2 bases and J by 4 bases, leaving 6 bases between them. The CDR3 runs to 13 residues. CDR1 is SQVTM, CDR2 ANQGSEA, per germline. The CDR3 is CSVENRGANVLTF. CDR3 DNA sequence: TGCAGCGTTGAAAATAGGGGGGCCAACGTCCTGACTTTC. Based on the CDR3 plus reference TRBV29-1 and TRBJ2-6, the full variable domain is SAVISQKPSRDICQRGTSLTIQCQVDSQVTMMFWYRQQPGQSLTLIATANQGSEATYESGFVIDKFPISRPNLTFSTLTVSNMSPEDSSIYLCSVENRGANVLTFGAGSRLTVL.

This rearrangement joins TRBV5-1 to TRBJ2-7, with TRBD1 matching 7 bases. After removal of 4 bases from V and 0 bases from J, the junction contained 7 bases not matched to a gene. CDR1 SGHRS and CDR2 YFSETQ come from the germline V gene. This CDR3 has 15 residues. The CDR3 region has the DNA TGCGCCAGCAGCCCGGGACAGAGAAGCTCCTACGAGCAGTACTTC. The encoded protein is CASSPGQRSSYEQYF.

This sequence joins TRBV7-2 and TRBJ2-1; perhaps TRBD2 as D (5 bases). Trimming left V 0 bases short and J 4 bases short, with 10 bases between. The CDR3 length is 15 residues. Looked up from germline, CDR1 is SGHTA and CDR2 is FQGNSA. The CDR3 reads CASSLATTMYNEQFF. DNA for the CDR3: TGTGCCAGCAGCTTAGCGACGACTATGTACAATGAGCAGTTCTTC.

The chain joins TRBV2 to TRBJ1-2, with D possibly TRBD1 on 6 matching bases. This CDR3 has 13 amino acids. V dropped 3 bases and J dropped 7 bases, with 12 bases sitting between them. Germline V gene lookup returns CDR1 SNHLY and CDR2 FYNNEI. Written as DNA, the CDR3 is TGTGCCAGCAGTGACCGGACAGTGCCTGGCTACACCTTC. Translation gives CASSDRTVPGYTF.

The V gene is TRBV7-9, the J gene TRBJ2-7, with D tentatively TRBD1 (5 bases). CDR1 and CDR2 from the germline V gene are SEHNR and FQNEAQ (reference sequence). The V end was cut by 5 bases, the J end by 6 bases, with 17 bases between. There are 14 residues in the CDR3. The CDR3 DNA is TGTGCCAGCAGCGCCTTACCGATTACAGGCGAGCAGTACTTC. Its translation: CASSALPITGEQYF.

The V and J genes are TRBV29-1 and TRBJ2-5, with D perhaps being TRBD1 or TRBD2 (5 bases each). Germline CDR1 SQVTM, CDR2 ANQGSEA. The CDR3 has 12 amino acids. The V end lost 8 bases, the J end lost 4 bases, and 14 bases lay between the germline ends. This CDR3 reads CSWSGLGETQYF. The CDR3 nucleotides are TGCAGCTGGTCGGGGCTTGGAGAGACCCAGTACTTC.

The chain joins TRBV30 to TRBJ2-1, with TRBD2 matching over 8 bases. The germline V gene encodes CDR1 GTSNPN and CDR2 SVGIG (reference sequence). The CDR3 sequence is 13 residues long. J gave up 5 bases and V 2 bases, and 2 bases lay outside the gene matches. CDR3 protein: CAWSSGSNNEQFF. In DNA, the CDR3 is TGTGCCTGGAGTAGCGGGAGCAACAATGAGCAGTTCTTC.

The V call is TRBV2, the J call TRBJ2-1; TRBD2 is a possible D gene (6 bases). This CDR3 contains 12 residues. In germline, CDR1 is SNHLY, CDR2 FYNNEI. V was cut by 1 base and J by 12 bases, with 10 bases left in between. The CDR3 DNA reads TGTGCCAGCAGTGAAGTTGGGACTCTGCAGTTCTTC. Translation: CASSEVGTLQFF.

The chain recombines TRBV29-1 with TRBJ2-6; D perhaps matches TRBD1 (5 bases). The CDR3 contains 16 residues. The V gene's germline CDR1 is SQVTM and CDR2 ANQGSEA. The ends were cut back, 6 bases at V and 1 base at J, with 16 bases in the middle. DNA for the CDR3: TGCAGCGTCTCACAGGCTCTGGATTCTGGGGCCAACGTCCTGACTTTC. Protein product: CSVSQALDSGANVLTF.

The chain combines TRBV25-1 with TRBJ1-1; no reliable D call. With 7 bases removed from V and 3 bases from J, the gap between germline ends came to 6 bases. The germline V gene has CDR1 MGHDK and CDR2 SYGVNS. The CDR3 runs to 11 residues. The chain's CDR3 is CASIGDTEAFF. The DNA of the CDR3 is TGTGCCAGCATTGGGGACACTGAAGCTTTCTTT.

The genes are TRBV7-2 and TRBJ2-5; 8 positions agree with TRBD1. Germline V lookup: CDR1 SGHTA, CDR2 FQGNSA. The trim removed 3 bases at V and 5 bases at J, leaving 5 bases unmatched. The CDR3 is made up of 14 amino acids. In DNA form, the CDR3 reads TGTGCCAGCAGCTTCTCGACAGGGGCGGAGACCCAGTACTTC. Translation: CASSFSTGAETQYF.

J is TRBJ2-7 and V is TRBV11-2; D remains ambiguous. Trimming removed 3 bases from V and 2 bases from J, with 8 bases in between. The CDR3 has 13 amino acids. CDR1 and CDR2 from the germline V gene are SGHAT and FQNNGV. The CDR3 is CASSFSETYEQYF. CDR3 sequence (DNA): TGTGCCAGCAGCTTCTCAGAGACCTACGAGCAGTACTTC.

As regards this clone: The junction departs from the called germline gene at one end, perhaps through a read error. This rearrangement joins TRBV5-1 to TRBJ1-1, with D possibly being TRBD1 (5 bases). This CDR3 comprises 14 residues. Germline V gives CDR1 SGHRS, CDR2 YFSETQ. The CDR3 sequence is CASSTPSGGSEASF. Written as DNA, the CDR3 is TGCGCCAGCAGCACCCCATCGGGGGGGTCTGAAGCTTCCTTT.

The V and J genes are TRBV30 and TRBJ2-7; TRBD2 aligns across 15 bases. Germline V CDR1 and CDR2: GTSNPN, SVGIG (reference sequence). The length of the CDR3 is 15 residues. V dropped 2 bases and J dropped 5; count of bases not matched to a gene: 4. The CDR3 loop reads CAWSSGLAGGNEQYF. In DNA, the CDR3 is TGTGCCTGGAGTTCGGGACTAGCGGGAGGCAACGAGCAGTACTTC.

This chain joins TRBV11-2 and TRBJ2-7; D gene uncertain. Germline V gene data show CDR1 as SGHAT and CDR2 as FQNNGV. The V gene lost 1 base and the J gene lost 7 bases, with 5 bases spanning the gap. This CDR3 has 11 amino acids. The CDR3 loop reads CASSLGREQYF. CDR3 nucleotide sequence: TGTGCCAGCAGCTTAGGGAGAGAGCAGTACTTC.